This paragraph reports one TCR beta chain. As processed by the authors: The authors estimated nucleated cell counts from reference gene primer amplification. Clones were read by immunoSEQ multiplex PCR, and TCRdb kept only the in-frame ones, dropping some. V and J calls and clone size are given by that table; D and trimming were obtained from the DNA. The table lists tens of thousands of clones, roughly 85% of them singletons. This record comes from a study of blood T cell repertoires in COVID-19. About the research overall: Nucleic acid was either cDNA or gDNA, and it came from T cells, B-cell-depleted T cells, or PBMCs.

Germline CDR1 MNHEY, CDR2 SMNVEV (reference sequence). The CDR3 length is 14 residues. V lost 7 bases to trimming and J lost 4 bases; unmatched junction nucleotides: 6. The rearrangement joins TRBV27 to TRBJ1-5, with TRBD1 identical over 8 bases. The sequencing sample was made of peripheral blood. The TCR comes from a man older than 75 with acute or convalescent COVID-19. CDR3 sequence reads: CASNDRGGNQPQHF. The CDR3, as DNA: TGTGCCAGCAATGACAGGGGAGGAAATCAGCCCCAGCATTTT.